What follows are 8 T cell receptor beta chains derived from one specimen sequenced in a study of CD8 T cells in ankylosing spondylitis. The study, taken as a whole, reports: The study identified a TCR beta motif of roughly eight highly homologous variants that appeared characteristic of ankylosing spondylitis blood.

TCRdb independently ran MiXCR on the 5' RACE reads; one entry per CDR3 protein. Here the sample spans 650,000 to 800,000 distinct CDR3 sequences, around 20% being singletons. No antigens are known for them. Sequenced material: blood, either unsorted or a sorted T cell fraction (not recorded which). These receptors came from a male donor with ankylosing spondylitis.

The chain links TRBV20-1 to TRBJ1-1, with D possibly matching TRBD1 (6 bases). V was cut by 4 bases and J by 3 bases, with 15 bases left in between. The CDR3 covers 14 residues. Looked up from germline, CDR1 is DFQATT and CDR2 is SNEGSKA (reference sequence). CDR3 nucleotide sequence: TGCAGTGCTACCCCCGGGGGCTCCGACACTGAAGCTTTCTTT. Translation gives CSATPGGSDTEAFF.

The chain carries TRBV12-5 and TRBJ2-1; D not resolved. CDR1 is LGHNT, CDR2 FRNRAP, per germline. This CDR3 spans 15 amino acids. V lost 2 bases and J 0 bases, leaving 8 bases between the germline ends. The DNA for the CDR3 is TGTGCTAGTGGTTTGTCCCCCGGCTCCTACAATGAGCAGTTCTTC. This gives the protein CASGLSPGSYNEQFF.

The chain has TRBV2 and TRBJ2-1, with TRBD2 matching 11 bases. CDR1 is SNHLY, CDR2 FYNNEI, per germline. The trim removed 2 bases at V and 3 bases at J, leaving 6 bases unmatched. The CDR3 runs to 17 residues. The CDR3 region is CASSENPTSGIYNEQFF. The CDR3, as DNA: TGTGCCAGCAGTGAAAACCCGACTAGCGGGATCTACAATGAGCAGTTCTTC.

This clonotype occurred a few times. V is TRBV20-1 and J is TRBJ2-5, with 8 nucleotides matching TRBD1. The V and J ends lost 6 bases and 5 bases, in that order; junction bases with no gene match: 14. Germline V lookup: CDR1 DFQATT, CDR2 SNEGSKA (reference sequence). The CDR3 sequence is 15 residues long. This CDR3 is CSASQGGGGVETQYF. The CDR3 coding sequence is TGCAGTGCCTCACAGGGGGGAGGCGGGGTGGAGACCCAGTACTTC.

This clonotype was counted between two and nine times. This chain's CDR3 is CASSVATGTAKEAFF. The CDR3 DNA reads as TGTGCCAGCAGCGTGGCGACCGGGACGGCTAAAGAAGCTTTCTTT. This chain links TRBV9 with TRBJ1-1; possible D gene TRBD1, 5 bases. From germline, CDR1 is SGDLS and CDR2 YYNGEE. This CDR3 comprises 15 residues. The germline V and J ends were trimmed by 2 bases and 8 bases, with 19 bases remaining between them.

This clonotype was detected a few times. This chain links TRBV29-1 with TRBJ2-7, with 10 bases that match TRBD2. CDR3 length: 14 residues. The germline gives CDR1 SQVTM, CDR2 ANQGSEA. V lost 4 bases to trimming and J lost 3 bases; unmatched junction nucleotides: 6. CDR3 amino acids: CSVGLSSGSYEQYF. For the CDR3, the DNA is TGCAGCGTTGGGTTATCTAGCGGGAGCTACGAGCAGTACTTC.

This clonotype was recorded a few times. The gene calls are TRBV2 and TRBJ1-4; the D is unclear. The germline V and J ends were trimmed by 2 bases and 8 bases, with 15 bases remaining between them. This CDR3 region has 15 residues. Germline CDR1 and CDR2: SNHLY and FYNNEI. CDR3 DNA sequence: TGTGCCAGCAGTGAAAATCTAGGGCGCGTGGAAAAACTGTTTTTT. This codes for CASSENLGRVEKLFF.

This clonotype was picked up a small number of times. Its ends do not fully match the called genes, so a read error is possible. The chain links TRBV7-7 to TRBJ2-1; 7 bases are a match to TRBD1. The CDR3 runs to 14 residues. The germline gives CDR1 SSHAT, CDR2 FNYEAQ (reference sequence). The CDR3 DNA follows: TGTGCTAGCAGCGCCGGAACAGGGGAGAATGAGCAGTTCTTC. This translates into CASSAGTGENEQFF.